This T cell receptor (beta chain) was obtained from a study of cytotoxic CD8 clonotypes in ibrutinib-treated CLL. Comments on this clone: Antigen unknown.

Study-level points and caveats: Public clonotypes (which were uncommon) either contracted or remained stable on treatment. Patients had baseline clonality above age-matched healthy donors, and this clonality moved with circulating CD8+ T-cell counts.

CDR1 and CDR2 from the germline V gene are SGHRS and YFSETQ. The CDR3 runs to 14 residues. Trimming at V came to 3 bases and at J to 5 bases, leaving 7 bases not matched to a gene. Deep sequencing aimed at 1 in 200,000 to 1 in 1 million T cells' resolution. Generated by immunoSEQ multiplex PCR, the TCRdb table keeps only in-frame clones and is missing some. The data show 150,000 or so clones, over 75% seen once. The gene calls are TRBV5-1 and TRBJ1-1, with 7 bases fitting TRBD1. The receptor comes from a human donor with chronic lymphocytic leukemia. Sequenced here: PBMCs, sampled at disease progression, from a patient treated with ibrutinib. The CDR3 is CASSSAAGGTEAFF. The CDR3 nucleotides read TGCGCCAGCAGCTCGGCCGCAGGGGGTACTGAAGCTTTCTTT.